A selection of T cell receptor beta chains follows, all from one sample in a study of blood T cells in healthy people across ages. MiXCR, applied by TCRdb to the 5' RACE reads, yields one record per CDR3 protein. The sample includes about 570,000 distinct CDR3 sequences, 25% to 30% of them seen just once. The specimen sequenced was blood. The receptors originated from a woman aged 70-85 years in good health. Both conserved end residues are part of each CDR3. The D gene is left open where the match is weak. The size entry is marked missing in some rows and otherwise reads once, few, many or a size class.

>.|TRBV9|TRBD2|TRBJ2-3
TGTGCCAGCAGCGTGGGGGGGTGGCCGACAGATACGCAGTATTTT
CASSVGGWPTDTQYF
>few|TRBV6-2/TRBV6-3|TRBD1|TRBJ1-5
TGTGCCAGCAGTAAGGGGGCTGTTAGCAATCAGCCCCAGCATTTT
CASSKGAVSNQPQHF
>.|TRBV6-2/TRBV6-3|TRBD1|TRBJ1-1
TGTGCCAGCAGTCAACACCGAACCCGACAGGGGAACACTGAAGCTTTCTTT
CASSQHRTRQGNTEAFF
>.|TRBV5-1|TRBD1|TRBJ2-5
TGCGCCAGCAGCTTCCTACAGGGGACGTCAGAGACCCAGTACTTC
CASSFLQGTSETQYF
>.|TRBV5-1|.|TRBJ2-7
TGCGCCAGCAGCTTTAACGGGAACTACGAGCAGTACTTC
CASSFNGNYEQYF
>few|TRBV29-1|.|TRBJ2-6
TGCAGCGTTGTAGAGAGCTCTGGGGCCAACGTCCTGACTTTC
CSVVESSGANVLTF
>few|TRBV2|TRBD2|TRBJ2-5
TGTGCCAGCAGGTGGTTAGCGGGGGGTCCAGAGACCCAGTACTTC
CASRWLAGGPETQYF
>.|TRBV6-6|.|TRBJ2-3
TGTGCTATACAGGGTTTTACAGATACGCAGTATTTT
CAIQGFTDTQYF
>few|TRBV14|.|TRBJ2-3
TGTGCCAGCAGCCAATTTCTCGGAATGGGAGGAGATACGCAGTATTTT
CASSQFLGMGGDTQYF
>.|TRBV4-3|.|TRBJ1-1
TGCGCCAGCAGCCAAGATCGTGGGTCCCTGAACACTGAAGCTTTCTTT
CASSQDRGSLNTEAFF
>few|TRBV6-1|TRBD1|TRBJ2-1
TGTGCCAGCAGAAGGGACAGGGATCCCTACAATGAGCAGTTCTTC
CASRRDRDPYNEQFF
>.|TRBV7-2|TRBD2|TRBJ2-7
TGTGCCAGCAGCTCCCAAAGAGCGGGGGCCTACGAGCAGTACTTC
CASSSQRAGAYEQYF
>.|TRBV5-1|.|TRBJ1-2
TGCGCCAGCAGCTTTTCCGGACCACCGGAGGGCTACACCTTC
CASSFSGPPEGYTF
>few|TRBV27|TRBD2|TRBJ2-2
TGTGCCAGCAGTTTATCGGTACTAGCGGGCACCGGGGAGCTGTTTTTT
CASSLSVLAGTGELFF
>.|TRBV9|TRBD1|TRBJ1-4
TGTGCCAGCAGCGCGGGACAGACTAATGAAAAACTGTTTTTT
CASSAGQTNEKLFF
>.|TRBV7-2|.|TRBJ2-5
TGTGCCAGCAGCTGGTATACTCAAGAGACCCAGTACTTC
CASSWYTQETQYF
>.|TRBV7-3|.|TRBJ2-1
TGTGCCAGCAGCTTAGCGGGTATGAATGAGCAGTTCTTC
CASSLAGMNEQFF
>few|TRBV7-8|.|TRBJ1-6
TGTGCCAGCAGCTTATCAGGGGACTCACCCCTCCACTTT
CASSLSGDSPLHF
>few|TRBV5-6|TRBD1|TRBJ2-5
TGTGCCAGCAGCGCCTCAACAGGGGTTCAAGAGACCCAGTACTTC
CASSASTGVQETQYF
>few|TRBV7-2|TRBD1|TRBJ2-5
TGTGCCAGCAGCTTAGGCCCGCACAGGGGACCTGAGACCCAGTACTTC
CASSLGPHRGPETQYF
>few|TRBV5-6|TRBD1|TRBJ2-1
TGTGCCAGCACCCACAGGGGCAACGATGAGCAGTTCTTC
CASTHRGNDEQFF
>.|TRBV20-1|.|TRBJ2-1
TGCAGTGCTAGAGGCAAGTCGGGCGGCGGCTCCTACAATGAGCAGTTCTTC
CSARGKSGGGSYNEQFF
>once|TRBV12-3/TRBV12-4|TRBD1|TRBJ2-1
TGTGCCAGCAGTTTGGTACAGGGGGACAATGAGCAGTTCTTC
CASSLVQGDNEQFF
>.|TRBV7-2|TRBD2|TRBJ2-2
TGTGCCAGCAGCTTAGATGCGGGAGCTAGCGGGGAGCTGTTTTTT
CASSLDAGASGELFF
>.|TRBV7-2|.|TRBJ1-2
TGTGCCAGCAGCTTAAGAGGGCTTGTCTATGGCTACACCTTC
CASSLRGLVYGYTF
>.|TRBV6-1|TRBD2|TRBJ2-1
TGTGCCAGCAGATCGACTAGCGGGGGAACCTACAATGAGCAGTTCTTC
CASRSTSGGTYNEQFF
>once|TRBV4-1|.|TRBJ2-2
TGCGCCAGCAGCCAGGGAGATTACGGTGGGGAGCTGTTTTTT
CASSQGDYGGELFF
>few|TRBV10-3|.|TRBJ2-1
TGTGCCATCAAAGTTGACAGCATCAATGAGCAGTTCTTC
CAIKVDSINEQFF
>.|TRBV20-1|.|TRBJ2-1
TGCAGTGCCCTTACGACCGGGGGGCTCTACAATGAGCAGTTCTTC
CSALTTGGLYNEQFF
>few|TRBV7-9|.|TRBJ1-1
TGTGCCAGCAGCTTAATTCAGGGAGGAAACACTGAAGCTTTCTTT
CASSLIQGGNTEAFF
>few|TRBV6-5|.|TRBJ1-1
TGTGCCAGCAGAACACCTTCCGCTGAAGCTTTCTTT
CASRTPSAEAFF
>few|TRBV6-5|.|TRBJ2-3
TGTGCCAGCAGTTACTCGGTTATAGGAGCAGATACGCAGTATTTT
CASSYSVIGADTQYF
>.|TRBV20-1|TRBD1|TRBJ1-4
TGCAGTGCTAGACCATCTGACAGGGTCAGTGTAATAAATGAAAAACTGTTTTTT
CSARPSDRVSVINEKLFF
>many|TRBV18|TRBD2|TRBJ2-1
TGTGCCAGCAGCCCCCTAGCGGGGGGGTACAATGAGCAGTTCTTC
CASSPLAGGYNEQFF
>few|TRBV12-3/TRBV12-4|TRBD1|TRBJ2-7
TGTGCCAGCAGCCCCGGTCGACAGGGAGTTCACGAGCAGTACTTC
CASSPGRQGVHEQYF
>.|TRBV6-6|TRBD2|TRBJ2-5
TGTGCCAGCAGTCCTTTAGCGGGGCAGTACCAAGAGACCCAGTACTTC
CASSPLAGQYQETQYF
>.|TRBV24-1|TRBD2|TRBJ2-1
TGTGCCACCAGTGATCTACGGACTAGCGGGACCTACAATGAGCAGTTCTTC
CATSDLRTSGTYNEQFF
>many|TRBV12-3/TRBV12-4|.|TRBJ2-7
TGTGCCAGCAGTTTTGGCAGGTCATACGAGCAGTACTTC
CASSFGRSYEQYF
>.|TRBV5-6|TRBD2|TRBJ2-7
TGTGCCAGCCATCGGACTAGCGGGTCCTACGAGCAGTACTTC
CASHRTSGSYEQYF
>.|TRBV4-3|.|TRBJ2-2
TGCGCCAGCAGCCAAGGGGTAACTTTTGCCGGGGAGTTGTTTTTT
CASSQGVTFAGELFF